These 22 T cell receptor beta chains came from one sample sequenced in a study of blood T cells in healthy people across ages. The authors ran a second PCR of about 7 to 12 cycles using a sample-barcoded 5' primer and a J-beta primer mix. TCRdb called the 5' RACE reads again in MiXCR, with one record for every CDR3 protein. The table records hundreds of thousands of distinct CDR3 sequences, approximately 67% of them present only once. The sample was blood. These receptors were taken from a man younger than 40 in good health.

The genes are TRBV6-5 and TRBJ2-1, with unresolved D. The CDR3 has 14 amino acids. V was cut by 3 bases and J by 4 bases, with 10 bases left in between. Germline CDR1 is MNHEY and CDR2 is SVGAGI. The CDR3 here is CASSYPGLYNEQFF. The CDR3, as DNA: TGTGCCAGCAGTTATCCCGGGCTTTACAATGAGCAGTTCTTC.

About this clonotype: One end of the junction fails to match germline, which may point to a read error. The chain recombines TRBV7-9 with TRBJ1-2; D is unclear. Germline V lookup: CDR1 SEHNR, CDR2 FQNEAQ (reference sequence). The CDR3 spans 14 residues. The CDR3 sequence is CTSSSGEGGYGYTF. CDR3 sequence (DNA): TGTACCAGCAGCTCCGGGGAGGGAGGCTATGGCTACACCTTC.

The gene calls are TRBV7-2 and TRBJ2-1; D remains ambiguous. CDR1 is SGHTA, CDR2 FQGNSA, per germline. V lost 5 bases, J lost 7 bases, and 18 bases lay in between. The CDR3 is made up of 15 amino acids. The CDR3 nucleotides read TGTGCCAGCAGCGGGCGCCCCGGATCGTTTAATGAGCAGTTCTTC. The encoded protein is CASSGRPGSFNEQFF.

This clonotype was seen a handful of times. The rearrangement joins TRBV29-1 to TRBJ2-2, with D possibly TRBD2 on 6 matching bases. V was trimmed by 2 bases and J by 0 bases, leaving 10 bases between them. Germline-derived CDR1 and CDR2 are SQVTM and ANQGSEA. This CDR3 is 15 amino acids long. Written as DNA, the CDR3 is TGCAGCGTTGAAATTCGGGGGACGAACACCGGGGAGCTGTTTTTT. Translated, it gives CSVEIRGTNTGELFF.

The chain joins TRBV4-3 to TRBJ2-1; TRBD2 aligns across 7 bases. Unmatched junction bases numbered 12, after V lost 0 bases and J lost 10 bases. The CDR3 is 16 residues long. Germline V gives CDR1 LGHNA, CDR2 YSLEER. The CDR3 protein is CASSQETSIIGYEQFF. As DNA, the CDR3 is TGCGCCAGCAGCCAAGAGACTAGCATTATCGGATACGAGCAGTTCTTC.

The chain links TRBV29-1 to TRBJ1-4, with 7 bases matching TRBD1. Germline-derived CDR1 and CDR2 are SQVTM and ANQGSEA. The V segment lost 3 bases and the J segment 7 bases; nucleotides outside the gene matches: 8. This CDR3 contains 14 residues. CDR3 nucleotide sequence: TGCAGCGTTGACGAGACAGGGCTACGTGAAAAACTGTTTTTT. Amino acids: CSVDETGLREKLFF.

The rearrangement links TRBV15 to TRBJ2-5; tentative D call: TRBD1 (5 bases). The length of the CDR3 is 15 residues. Trimming pared 2 bases from V and 2 bases from J, leaving 12 bases between. The germline gives CDR1 LNHNV, CDR2 YYDKDF (reference sequence). CDR3 nucleotide sequence: TGTGCCACCAGCAGACCACTGACAGTGCAAGAGACCCAGTACTTC. Protein sequence: CATSRPLTVQETQYF.

This chain links TRBV7-2 with TRBJ1-1, with TRBD1 identical over 7 bases. Germline CDR1 and CDR2: SGHTA and FQGNSA. The CDR3 covers 12 residues. Trimming cost V 4 bases and J 10 bases; bases outside gene matches: 6. CDR3: CASSSRGGRAFF. The CDR3, as DNA: TGTGCCAGCAGCTCCAGGGGGGGCCGAGCTTTCTTT.

This sequence joins TRBV9 and TRBJ2-1; 8 bases fit TRBD2. V lost 1 base and J lost 10; bases outside the gene matches: 16. The CDR3 runs 17 residues. Germline V gives CDR1 SGDLS, CDR2 YYNGEE. As DNA, the CDR3 is TGTGCCAGCAGCGTACAAATTGATGACGGGGGGGCTGAAGAGCAGTTCTTC. Protein product: CASSVQIDDGGAEEQFF.

In its sample, this clonotype was seen a few times. The chain uses TRBV12-3 or TRBV12-4 and TRBJ1-1; D remains unclear. The CDR3 covers 14 residues. Trimming cost V 6 bases and J 1 base, with 12 bases left between them. CDR3 sequence reads: CASRTTPQNTEAFF. CDR3 DNA: TGTGCCAGCAGAACGACACCCCAGAACACTGAAGCTTTCTTT.

This clonotype was seen only a few times. The V gene is TRBV24-1, the J gene TRBJ2-1; D is unresolved. Germline CDR1 KGHDR, CDR2 SFDVKD. The V gene lost 4 bases and the J gene lost 2 bases, with 14 bases spanning the gap. The CDR3 is 16 amino acids. CDR3 region: CATSETLRPAYNEQFF. DNA for the CDR3: TGTGCCACCAGTGAGACGCTACGTCCCGCCTACAATGAGCAGTTCTTC.

This chain joins TRBV28 and TRBJ2-1; 14 nucleotides line up with TRBD2. This CDR3 contains 18 residues. The V and J ends lost 6 bases and 13 bases, in that order; junction bases with no gene match: 20. Germline V CDR1 and CDR2: MDHEN, SYDVKM. The chain's CDR3 is CASSGWTSGGTLLFDQFF. The CDR3 nucleotides are TGTGCCAGCAGCGGTTGGACTAGCGGGGGGACCCTGCTTTTCGACCAGTTCTTC. Using reference TRBV28 and TRBJ2-1 for the parts outside the CDR3, the full variable domain is DVKVTQSSRYLVKRTGEKVFLECVQDMDHENMFWYRQDPGLGLRLIYFSYDVKMKEKGDIPEGYSVSREKKERFSLILESASTNQTSMYLCASSGWTSGGTLLFDQFFGPGTRLTVL.

This clonotype was counted a few times. This chain joins TRBV2 and TRBJ2-1; D unresolved. Judging by the DNA end, TRBJ2-7 fits better; the J call may be wrong. This CDR3 spans 15 amino acids. The germline V gene has CDR1 SNHLY and CDR2 FYNNEI. CDR3 loop: CASSEDRSSYNEQYF. In nucleotides, the CDR3 is TGTGCCAGCAGTGAGGATAGGAGCTCCTACAATGAGCAGTACTTC.

This sequence joins TRBV7-8 and TRBJ2-5; D unresolved. The germline gives CDR1 SGHVS, CDR2 FQNEAQ. Trimming took off 3 bases at V and 0 bases at J, with 29 bases between the two ends. The length of the CDR3 is 21 residues. The DNA of the CDR3 is TGTGCCAGCAGCTTCTCGGGTTTTTATCTTACCTATTTTAAGTACCAAGAGACCCAGTACTTC. Translated: CASSFSGFYLTYFKYQETQYF. The whole variable domain, filled in from reference TRBV7-8 and TRBJ2-5, reads GAGVSQSPRYKVAKRGQDVALRCDPISGHVSLFWYQQALGQGPEFLTYFQNEAQLDKSGLPSDRFFAERPEGSVSTLKIQRTQQEDSAVYLCASSFSGFYLTYFKYQETQYFGPGTRLLVL.

J is TRBJ2-5 and V is TRBV7-2; D tentatively reads TRBD1 or TRBD2 (6 bases each). V dropped 4 bases and J dropped 5 bases, with 17 bases sitting between them. Germline assignment: CDR1 SGHTA and CDR2 FQGNSA. The CDR3 runs 15 residues. The CDR3 spells CASSSLGGPGETQYF. CDR3 nucleotide sequence: TGTGCCAGCAGCTCCTTGGGGGGCCCGGGGGAGACCCAGTACTTC.

Comment on this clonotype: The junction departs from germline at one end; a sequencing error may be responsible. This chain links TRBV7-9 with TRBJ2-1; TRBD1 agrees at 7 bases. Germline CDR1 is SEHNR and CDR2 is FQNEAQ (reference sequence). This CDR3 contains 15 residues. CDR3 region: CASSSGQAPYNGQFF. Here the CDR3 DNA reads TGTGCCAGCAGCTCCGGACAGGCTCCCTACAATGGGCAGTTCTTC.

Comments on this clonotype: One end of the junction varies from germline; a read error may be responsible. This chain joins TRBV10-3 and TRBJ1-1; 8 nucleotides align to TRBD1. This CDR3 spans 15 amino acids. Germline assignment: CDR1 ENHRY and CDR2 SYGVKD. For the CDR3, the DNA is TGTGCCATCAGTGACAGGGGGCAGGGATCAGCTGAAACTTTCTTT. This codes for CAISDRGQGSAETFF.

The rearrangement links TRBV21-1 to TRBJ2-5. TRBV21-1 is flagged as a pseudogene. This CDR3 contains 10 residues. The CDR3 region has the DNA TGTGCCAGCACGGAAGAGACCCAGTACTTC. The encoded protein is CASTEETQYF.

This clonotype was seen only once. The chain couples TRBV28 to TRBJ2-3; 8 bases are a match to TRBD2. The germline CDR1 and CDR2 sequences are MDHEN and SYDVKM. The CDR3 has 18 residues. V lost 1 base, J lost 8 bases, and 17 bases stayed unmatched. The CDR3 DNA reads TGTGCCAGCAGTTTATCCGTAATGTTCGGGGGGGCCCAGATTACGCAGTATTTT. This translates into CASSLSVMFGGAQITQYF.

The gene calls are TRBV2 and TRBJ2-7, with unresolved D. Trimming cost V 3 bases and J 3 bases, with 9 bases left between them. This CDR3 spans 13 amino acids. From germline, CDR1 is SNHLY and CDR2 FYNNEI. For the CDR3, the DNA is TGTGCCAGCAGTGACAGGACCTTCTACGAGCAGTACTTC. Its translation: CASSDRTFYEQYF.

This clonotype has only one observation. The chain combines TRBV4-2 with TRBJ1-4, with a tentative D call TRBD1 (5 bases). V was shortened by 0 bases and J by 4 bases, with 12 bases between the two germline ends. This CDR3 comprises 16 residues. The germline gives CDR1 LGHNA, CDR2 YNFKEQ. CDR3 amino acids: CASSQEPTGYNEKLFF. The CDR3 DNA reads TGTGCCAGCAGCCAAGAGCCCACAGGCTATAATGAAAAACTGTTTTTT.

This chain joins TRBV28 and TRBJ2-1; 11 positions agree with TRBD2. The trim removed 4 bases at V and 14 bases at J, leaving 13 bases unmatched. The CDR3 sequence is 15 residues long. Germline loops: CDR1 MDHEN, CDR2 SYDVKM. The CDR3 sequence: CASSSSGLAASREFF. As DNA, the CDR3 is TGTGCCAGCAGTTCCTCGGGACTAGCGGCGTCTAGGGAGTTCTTC.